Included here is one T cell receptor (beta chain) sequence, with context. What it binds is not known. These data are taken from a study of cytomegalovirus exposure and HLA in healthy donors. Whole-study results and caveats: HLA restriction was apparent for most CMV-associated TCR beta chains in a later analysis. It was in a later analysis that TCR association rates were seen to vary by HLA locus, highest for DRB1 and lowest for HLA-C.

PCR was performed using 60 Vbeta and 13 Jbeta primers. The table came from immunoSEQ multiplex PCR; TCRdb's copy has only in-frame clones and leaves some out. Here the sample spans hundreds of thousands of clones, approximately 90% being singletons. Everyone who donated was a healthy bone marrow donor. V dropped 11 bases and J dropped 4 bases, with 18 bases sitting between them. From germline, CDR1 is MNHNY and CDR2 SVGAGI (reference sequence). The CDR3 covers 14 residues. This chain connects TRBV6-6 to TRBJ2-1, with D maybe TRBD2 (5 bases). The sample taken for sequencing was PBMCs. The TCR comes from a woman between 18 and 29 years old in good health and CMV-seronegative. Written as DNA, the CDR3 is TGTGCCGGCACGGCGGGTGCCACATACAATGAGCAGTTCTTC. Its translation is CAGTAGATYNEQFF.